In its sample, the clone carrying this TCR beta chain was seen many times. This record comes from a study of metastatic and nonmetastatic thyroid tumors. The CDR3 length is 15 residues. Germline V lookup: CDR1 SGDLS, CDR2 YYNGEE. V was shortened by 0 bases and J by 0 bases, with 7 bases between the two germline ends. TCRdb re-called the PCR reads with MiXCR. The sample has roughly 21,000 clones, roughly 27% seen once; the top ten hold approximately 15%. No patient received treatment before thyroid surgery. The receptor's source is a male donor with papillary thyroid cancer or a benign thyroid nodule (not recorded which). Some clones in this sample may be carry-over from other donors' samples. V usage is TRBV9 and J usage is TRBJ1-5; D remains unclear. Sample: tumor tissue. The CDR3 is CASSVEAYSNQPQHF. CDR3 DNA: TGTGCCAGCAGCGTAGAAGCGTATAGCAATCAGCCCCAGCATTTT. Using reference TRBV9 and TRBJ1-5 for the parts outside the CDR3, the full variable domain is DSGVTQTPKHLITATGQRVTLRCSPRSGDLSVYWYQQSLDQGLQFLIQYYNGEERAKGNILERFSAQQFPDLHSELNLSSLELGDSALYFCASSVEAYSNQPQHFGDGTRLSIL.